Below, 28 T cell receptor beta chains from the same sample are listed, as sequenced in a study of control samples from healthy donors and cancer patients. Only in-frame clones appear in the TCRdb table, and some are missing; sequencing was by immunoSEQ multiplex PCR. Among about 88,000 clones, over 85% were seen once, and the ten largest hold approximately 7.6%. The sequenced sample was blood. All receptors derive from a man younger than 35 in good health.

CDR3 loop: CASSYSAPIGNQPQHF. The CDR3 DNA reads TGTGCCAGCAGTTACTCGGCACCGATCGGCAATCAGCCCCAGCATTTT. This chain uses TRBV6-5 with TRBJ1-5; no reliable D call. Germline V lookup: CDR1 MNHEY, CDR2 SVGAGI. The CDR3 spans 16 residues. The V and J ends lost 0 bases and 2 bases respectively, with 11 bases between them.

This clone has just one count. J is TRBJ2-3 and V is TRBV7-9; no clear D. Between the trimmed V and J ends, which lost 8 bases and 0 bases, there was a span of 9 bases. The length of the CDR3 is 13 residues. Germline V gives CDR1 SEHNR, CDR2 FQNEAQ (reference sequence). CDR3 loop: CASVGSSTDTQYF. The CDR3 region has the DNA TGTGCCAGCGTAGGCAGTAGCACAGATACGCAGTATTTT. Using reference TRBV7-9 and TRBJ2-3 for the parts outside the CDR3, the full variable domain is DTGVSQNPRHKITKRGQNVTFRCDPISEHNRLYWYRQTLGQGPEFLTYFQNEAQLEKSRLLSDRFSAERPKGSFSTLEIQRTEQGDSAMYLCASVGSSTDTQYFGPGTRLTVL.

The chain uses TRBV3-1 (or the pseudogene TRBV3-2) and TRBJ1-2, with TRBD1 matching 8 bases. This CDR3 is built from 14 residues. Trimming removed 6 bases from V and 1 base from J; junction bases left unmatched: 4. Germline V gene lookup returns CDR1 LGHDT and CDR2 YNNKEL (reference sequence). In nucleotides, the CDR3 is TGTGCCAGCAGTGGACAGGGACGTAACTATGGCTACACCTTC. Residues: CASSGQGRNYGYTF.

CDR3 in DNA: TGTGCCAGACGATGGGGGAGCCGAGACTCCTACGAGCAGTACTTC. Its protein product is CARRWGSRDSYEQYF. The chain combines TRBV19 with TRBJ2-7, with D perhaps assigned TRBD1 or TRBD2 (5 bases each). Trimming left V 9 bases short and J 0 bases short, with 18 bases between. This CDR3 has 15 residues. The germline gives CDR1 LNHDA, CDR2 SQIVND (reference sequence).

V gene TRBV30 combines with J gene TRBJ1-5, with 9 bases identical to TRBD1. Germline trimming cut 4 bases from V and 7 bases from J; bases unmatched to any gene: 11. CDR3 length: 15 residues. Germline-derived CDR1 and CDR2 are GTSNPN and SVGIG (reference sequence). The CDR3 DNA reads TGTGCCTGGAACGCCCCCGGACAGGGGAAACAGCCCCAGCATTTT. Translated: CAWNAPGQGKQPQHF.

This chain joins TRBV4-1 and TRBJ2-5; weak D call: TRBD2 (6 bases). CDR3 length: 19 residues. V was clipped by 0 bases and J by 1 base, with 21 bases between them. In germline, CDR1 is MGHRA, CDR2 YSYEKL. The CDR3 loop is CASSQEGEGDSGVQETQYF. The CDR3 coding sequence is TGCGCCAGCAGCCAAGAGGGGGAAGGGGACTCGGGGGTCCAAGAGACCCAGTACTTC.

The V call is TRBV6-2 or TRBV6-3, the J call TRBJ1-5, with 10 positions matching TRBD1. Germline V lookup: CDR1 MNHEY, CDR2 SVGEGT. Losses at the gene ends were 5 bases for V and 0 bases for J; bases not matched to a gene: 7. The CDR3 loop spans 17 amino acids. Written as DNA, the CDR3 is TGTGCCAGCAGTGATCCGGGACAGGGGAATAGCAATCAGCCCCAGCATTTT. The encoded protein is CASSDPGQGNSNQPQHF.

CDR3 DNA sequence: TGCAGTGCTAGTGTGATACGGTTGACACAAGAGACCCAGTACTTC. As protein: CSASVIRLTQETQYF. The chain uses TRBV20-1 and TRBJ2-5; unclear D gene. V was pared by 3 bases and J by 2 bases, with 16 bases between. Germline V gene data show CDR1 as DFQATT and CDR2 as SNEGSKA (reference sequence). The CDR3 spans 15 residues.

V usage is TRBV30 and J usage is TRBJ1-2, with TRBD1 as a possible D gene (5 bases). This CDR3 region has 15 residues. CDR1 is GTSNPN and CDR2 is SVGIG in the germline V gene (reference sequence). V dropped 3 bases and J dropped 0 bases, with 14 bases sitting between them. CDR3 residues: CAWSSLGGSNYGYTF. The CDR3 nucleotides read TGTGCCTGGAGCTCTTTGGGGGGATCTAACTATGGCTACACCTTC.

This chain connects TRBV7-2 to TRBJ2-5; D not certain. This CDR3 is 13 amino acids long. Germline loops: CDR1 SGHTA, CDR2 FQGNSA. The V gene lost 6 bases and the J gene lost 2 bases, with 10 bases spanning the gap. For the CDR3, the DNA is TGTGCCAGCAGTTCCACTGGACAAGAGACCCAGTACTTC. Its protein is CASSSTGQETQYF.

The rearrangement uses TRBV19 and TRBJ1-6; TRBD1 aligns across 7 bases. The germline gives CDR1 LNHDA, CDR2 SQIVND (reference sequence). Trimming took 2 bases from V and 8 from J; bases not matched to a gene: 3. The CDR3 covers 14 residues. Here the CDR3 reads CASSIRTGDSPLHF. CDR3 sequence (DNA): TGTGCCAGTAGTATAAGGACAGGAGATTCACCCCTCCACTTT. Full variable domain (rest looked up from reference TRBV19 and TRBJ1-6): DGGITQSPKYLFRKEGQNVTLSCEQNLNHDAMYWYRQDPGQGLRLIYYSQIVNDFQKGDIAEGYSVSREKKESFPLTVTSAQKNPTAFYLCASSIRTGDSPLHFGNGTRLTVT.

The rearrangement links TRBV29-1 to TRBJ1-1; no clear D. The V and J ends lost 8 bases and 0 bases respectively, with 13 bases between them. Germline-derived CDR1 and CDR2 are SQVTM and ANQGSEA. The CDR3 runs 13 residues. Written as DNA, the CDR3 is TGCAGCACCCCGGGTATTTTGAACACTGAAGCTTTCTTT. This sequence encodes CSTPGILNTEAFF.

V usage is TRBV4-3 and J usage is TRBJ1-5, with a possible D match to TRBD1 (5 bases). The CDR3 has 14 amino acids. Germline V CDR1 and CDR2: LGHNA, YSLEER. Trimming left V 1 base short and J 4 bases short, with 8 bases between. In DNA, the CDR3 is TGCGCCAGCAGCCAAGCGAGGGGAAATCAGCCCCAGCATTTT. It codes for CASSQARGNQPQHF.

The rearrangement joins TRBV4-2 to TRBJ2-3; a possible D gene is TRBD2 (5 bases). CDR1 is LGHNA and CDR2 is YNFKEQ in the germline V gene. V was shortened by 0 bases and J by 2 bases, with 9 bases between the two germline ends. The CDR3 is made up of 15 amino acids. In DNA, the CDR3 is TGTGCCAGCAGCCAAGATCCGACTAACACAGATACGCAGTATTTT. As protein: CASSQDPTNTDTQYF.

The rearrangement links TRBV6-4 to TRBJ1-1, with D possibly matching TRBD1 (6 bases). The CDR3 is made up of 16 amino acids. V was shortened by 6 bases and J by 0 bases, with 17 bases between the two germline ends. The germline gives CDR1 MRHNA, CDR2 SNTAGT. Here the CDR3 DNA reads TGTGCCAGCAGCCCGACAGGCAGGGGAATGAACACTGAAGCTTTCTTT. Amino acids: CASSPTGRGMNTEAFF.

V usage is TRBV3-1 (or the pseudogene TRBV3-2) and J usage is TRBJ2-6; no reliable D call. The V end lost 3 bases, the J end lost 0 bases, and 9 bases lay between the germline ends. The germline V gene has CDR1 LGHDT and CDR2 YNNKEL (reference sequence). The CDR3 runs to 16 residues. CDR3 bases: TGTGCCAGCAGCCACGGTTCAGGCTCTGGGGCCAACGTCCTGACTTTC. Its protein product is CASSHGSGSGANVLTF.

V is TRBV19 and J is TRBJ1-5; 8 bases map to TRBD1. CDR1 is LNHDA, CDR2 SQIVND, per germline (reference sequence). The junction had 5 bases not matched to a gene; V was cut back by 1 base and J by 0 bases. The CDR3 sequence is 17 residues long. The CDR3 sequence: CASSIGQGYLSNQPQHF. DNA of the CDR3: TGTGCCAGTAGTATAGGACAGGGGTACCTTAGCAATCAGCCCCAGCATTTT.

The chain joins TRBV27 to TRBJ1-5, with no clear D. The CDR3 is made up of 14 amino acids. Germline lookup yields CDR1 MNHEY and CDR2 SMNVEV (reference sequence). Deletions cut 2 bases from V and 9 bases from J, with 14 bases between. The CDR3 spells CASSLKGPSWPQHF. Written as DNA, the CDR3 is TGTGCCAGCAGTTTAAAAGGTCCGTCTTGGCCCCAGCATTTT.

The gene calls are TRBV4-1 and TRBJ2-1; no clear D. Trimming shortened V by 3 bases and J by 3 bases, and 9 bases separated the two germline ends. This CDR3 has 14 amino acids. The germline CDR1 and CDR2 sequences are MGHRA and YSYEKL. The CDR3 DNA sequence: TGCGCCAGCAGCCAGGAAGTGGGCTACAATGAGCAGTTCTTC. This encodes CASSQEVGYNEQFF.

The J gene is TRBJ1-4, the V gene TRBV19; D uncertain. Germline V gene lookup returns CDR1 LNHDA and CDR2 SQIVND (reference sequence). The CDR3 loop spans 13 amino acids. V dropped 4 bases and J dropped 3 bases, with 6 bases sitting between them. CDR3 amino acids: CASSRESNEKLFF. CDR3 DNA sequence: TGTGCCAGTAGTAGGGAATCTAATGAAAAACTGTTTTTT.

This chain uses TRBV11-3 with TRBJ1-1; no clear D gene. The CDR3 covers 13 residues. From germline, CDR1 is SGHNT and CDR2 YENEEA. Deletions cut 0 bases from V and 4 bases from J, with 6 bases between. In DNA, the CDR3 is TGTGCCAGCAGCTTAGACTTGGGCACTGAAGCTTTCTTT. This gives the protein CASSLDLGTEAFF. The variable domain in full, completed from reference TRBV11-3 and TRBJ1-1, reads EAGVVQSPRYKIIEKKQPVAFWCNPISGHNTLYWYLQNLGQGPELLIRYENEEAVDDSQLPKDRFSAERLKGVDSTLKIQPAELGDSAVYLCASSLDLGTEAFFGQGTRLTVV.

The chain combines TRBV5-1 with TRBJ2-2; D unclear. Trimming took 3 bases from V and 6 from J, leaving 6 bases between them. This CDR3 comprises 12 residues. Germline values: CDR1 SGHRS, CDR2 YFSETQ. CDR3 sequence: CASSSTAGELFF. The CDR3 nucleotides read TGCGCCAGCAGCTCAACAGCCGGGGAGCTGTTTTTT.

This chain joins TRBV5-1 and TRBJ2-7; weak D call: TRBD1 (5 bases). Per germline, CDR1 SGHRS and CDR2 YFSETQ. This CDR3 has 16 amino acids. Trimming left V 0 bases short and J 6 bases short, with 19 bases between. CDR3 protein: CASSLEGVGRVREQYF. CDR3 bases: TGCGCCAGCAGCTTGGAAGGGGTTGGCAGGGTTCGCGAGCAGTACTTC.

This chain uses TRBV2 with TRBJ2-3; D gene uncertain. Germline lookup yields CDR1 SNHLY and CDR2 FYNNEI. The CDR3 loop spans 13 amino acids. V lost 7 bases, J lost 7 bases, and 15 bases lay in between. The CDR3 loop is CASISVSSYTQYF. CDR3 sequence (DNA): TGTGCCAGCATCAGTGTCAGTAGTTATACGCAGTATTTT.

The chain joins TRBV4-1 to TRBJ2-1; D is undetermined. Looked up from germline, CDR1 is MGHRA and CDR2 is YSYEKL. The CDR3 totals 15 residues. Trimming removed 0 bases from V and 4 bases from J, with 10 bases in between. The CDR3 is CASSQDSRAYNEQFF. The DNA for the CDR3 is TGCGCCAGCAGCCAAGATTCCCGAGCTTACAATGAGCAGTTCTTC.

CDR3 residues: CASSVSGSGTEAFF. The CDR3, as DNA: TGTGCCAGCAGCGTATCGGGAAGTGGGACTGAAGCTTTCTTT. The V gene is TRBV9, the J gene TRBJ1-1; D not certain. V gave up 1 base and J gave up 5 bases, with 12 bases separating them. The CDR3 covers 14 residues. The germline gives CDR1 SGDLS, CDR2 YYNGEE.

The CDR3 region is CASSPAMRSSPLHF. The CDR3 DNA sequence: TGTGCCAGCAGCCCCGCGATGAGGAGTTCACCCCTCCACTTT. This chain joins TRBV7-9 and TRBJ1-6, with D unclear. Trimming cost V 5 bases and J 9 bases, with 14 bases left between them. CDR3 length equals 14 residues. Germline V lookup: CDR1 SEHNR, CDR2 FQNEAQ (reference sequence).

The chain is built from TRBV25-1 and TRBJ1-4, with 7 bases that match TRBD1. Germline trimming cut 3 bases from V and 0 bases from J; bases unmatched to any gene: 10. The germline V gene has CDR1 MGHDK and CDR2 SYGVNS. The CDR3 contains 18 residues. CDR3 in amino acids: CASSDKAGQAATNEKLFF. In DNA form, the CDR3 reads TGTGCCAGCAGTGACAAAGCCGGACAGGCGGCAACTAATGAAAAACTGTTTTTT.